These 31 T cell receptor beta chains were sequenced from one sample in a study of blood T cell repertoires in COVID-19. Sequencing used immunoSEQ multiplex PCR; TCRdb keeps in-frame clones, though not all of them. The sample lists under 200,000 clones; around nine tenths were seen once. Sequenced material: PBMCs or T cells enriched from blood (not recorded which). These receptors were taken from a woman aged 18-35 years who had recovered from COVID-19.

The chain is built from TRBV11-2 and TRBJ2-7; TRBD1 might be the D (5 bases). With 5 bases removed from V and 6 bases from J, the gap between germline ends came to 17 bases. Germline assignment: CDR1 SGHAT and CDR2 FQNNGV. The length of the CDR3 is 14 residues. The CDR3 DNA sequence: TGTGCCAGCAGCCTCCTCGACAGTCTCTCCGAGCAGTACTTC. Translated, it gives CASSLLDSLSEQYF.

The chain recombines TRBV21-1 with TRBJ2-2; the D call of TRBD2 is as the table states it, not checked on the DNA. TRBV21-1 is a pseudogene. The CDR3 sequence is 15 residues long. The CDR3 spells CASSTQGGPTGELFF. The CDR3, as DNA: TGTGCCAGCAGCACCCAAGGAGGGCCAACCGGGGAGCTGTTTTTT.

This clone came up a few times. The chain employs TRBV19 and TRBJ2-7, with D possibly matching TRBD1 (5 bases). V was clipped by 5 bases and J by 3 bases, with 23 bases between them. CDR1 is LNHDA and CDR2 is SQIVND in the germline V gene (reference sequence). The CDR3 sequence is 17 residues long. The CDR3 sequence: CASSDLAPSGIHYEQYF. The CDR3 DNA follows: TGTGCCAGTAGTGACCTCGCCCCCTCAGGGATCCACTACGAGCAGTACTTC.

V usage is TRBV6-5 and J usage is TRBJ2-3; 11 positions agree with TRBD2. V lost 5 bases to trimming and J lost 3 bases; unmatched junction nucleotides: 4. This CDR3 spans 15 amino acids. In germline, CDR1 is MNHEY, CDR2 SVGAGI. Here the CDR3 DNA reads TGTGCCAGCAGTAGAGGGACTAGCGGAACAGATACGCAGTATTTT. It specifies CASSRGTSGTDTQYF.

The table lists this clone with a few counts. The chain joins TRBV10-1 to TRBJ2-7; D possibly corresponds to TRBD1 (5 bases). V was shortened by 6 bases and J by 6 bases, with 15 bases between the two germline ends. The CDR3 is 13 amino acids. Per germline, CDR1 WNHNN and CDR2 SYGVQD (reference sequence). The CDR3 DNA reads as TGCGCCAGCAGCGATTCCTTAGGGGCCGAGCAGTACTTC. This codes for CASSDSLGAEQYF.

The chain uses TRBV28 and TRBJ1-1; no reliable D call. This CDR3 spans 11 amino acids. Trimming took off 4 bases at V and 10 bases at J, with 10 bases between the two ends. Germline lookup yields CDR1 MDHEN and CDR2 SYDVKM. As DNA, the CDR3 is TGTGCCAGCAGTTACCGAGGGAGAGCTTTCTTT. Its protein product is CASSYRGRAFF.

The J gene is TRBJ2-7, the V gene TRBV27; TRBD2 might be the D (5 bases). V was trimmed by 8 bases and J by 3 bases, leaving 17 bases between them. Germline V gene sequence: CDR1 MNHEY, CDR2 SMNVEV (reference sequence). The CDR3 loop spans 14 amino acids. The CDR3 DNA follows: TGTGCCAGCGGAGAAGAGGGTAATAGCTACGAGCAGTACTTC. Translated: CASGEEGNSYEQYF.

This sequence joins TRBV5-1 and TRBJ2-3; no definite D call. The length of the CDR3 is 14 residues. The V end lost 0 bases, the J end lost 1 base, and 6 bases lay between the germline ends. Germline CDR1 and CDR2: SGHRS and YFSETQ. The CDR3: CASSLAEGTDTQYF. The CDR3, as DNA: TGCGCCAGCAGCTTGGCCGAGGGCACAGATACGCAGTATTTT.

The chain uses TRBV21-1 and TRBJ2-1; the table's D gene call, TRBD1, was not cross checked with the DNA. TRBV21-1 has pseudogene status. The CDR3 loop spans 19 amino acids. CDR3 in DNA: TGTGCCAGCAGCGTCGAGCCGAGACAGGGCACGGGCTCCTACAATGAGCAGTTCTTC. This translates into CASSVEPRQGTGSYNEQFF.

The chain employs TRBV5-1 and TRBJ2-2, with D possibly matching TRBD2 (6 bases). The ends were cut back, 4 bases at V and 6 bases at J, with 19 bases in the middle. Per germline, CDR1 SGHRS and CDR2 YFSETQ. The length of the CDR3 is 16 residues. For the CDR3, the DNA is TGCGCCAGCAGCCCATTGGGGGGACCAACACCCGGGGAGCTGTTTTTT. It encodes CASSPLGGPTPGELFF.

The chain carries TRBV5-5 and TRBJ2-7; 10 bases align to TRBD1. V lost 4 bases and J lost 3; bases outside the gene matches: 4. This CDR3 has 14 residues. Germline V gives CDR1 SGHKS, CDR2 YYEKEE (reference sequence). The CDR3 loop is CASSKGQGDYEQYF. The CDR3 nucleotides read TGTGCCAGCAGCAAAGGACAGGGGGACTACGAGCAGTACTTC.

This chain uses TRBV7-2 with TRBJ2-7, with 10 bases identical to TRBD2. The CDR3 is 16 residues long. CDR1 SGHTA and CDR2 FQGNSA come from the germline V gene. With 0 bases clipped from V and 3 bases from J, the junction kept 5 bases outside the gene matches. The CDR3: CASSLAGTSELYEQYF. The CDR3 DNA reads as TGTGCCAGCAGCTTAGCCGGGACTAGCGAACTCTACGAGCAGTACTTC.

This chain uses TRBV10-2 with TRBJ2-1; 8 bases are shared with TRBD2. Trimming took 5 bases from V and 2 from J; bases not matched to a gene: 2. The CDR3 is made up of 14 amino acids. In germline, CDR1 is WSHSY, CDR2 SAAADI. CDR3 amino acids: CASSTSGPYNEQFF. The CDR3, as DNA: TGCGCCAGCAGTACTAGCGGACCCTACAATGAGCAGTTCTTC.

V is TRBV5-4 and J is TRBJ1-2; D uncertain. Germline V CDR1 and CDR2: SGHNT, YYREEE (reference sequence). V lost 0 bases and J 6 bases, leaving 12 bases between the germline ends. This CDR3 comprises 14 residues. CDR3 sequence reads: CASSLANAIDGYTF. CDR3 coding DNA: TGTGCCAGCAGCTTGGCCAATGCGATAGATGGCTACACCTTC.

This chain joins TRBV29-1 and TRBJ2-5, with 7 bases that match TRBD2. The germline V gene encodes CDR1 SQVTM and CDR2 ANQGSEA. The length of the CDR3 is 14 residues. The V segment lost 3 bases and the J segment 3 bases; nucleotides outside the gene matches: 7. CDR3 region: CSVDGAGAEETQYF. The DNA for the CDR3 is TGCAGCGTTGACGGCGCGGGAGCAGAAGAGACCCAGTACTTC.

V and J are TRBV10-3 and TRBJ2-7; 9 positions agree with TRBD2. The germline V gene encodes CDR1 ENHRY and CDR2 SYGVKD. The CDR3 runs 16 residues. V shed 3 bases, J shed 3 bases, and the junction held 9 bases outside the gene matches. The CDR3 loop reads CAISDIAGGGYYEQYF. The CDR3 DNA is TGTGCCATCAGTGATATTGCGGGAGGGGGTTACTACGAGCAGTACTTC.

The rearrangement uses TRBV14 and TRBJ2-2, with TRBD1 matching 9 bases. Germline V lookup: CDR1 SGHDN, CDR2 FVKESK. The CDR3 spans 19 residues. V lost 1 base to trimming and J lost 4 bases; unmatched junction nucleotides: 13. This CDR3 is CASSQGQGEIFLGTGELFF. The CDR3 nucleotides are TGTGCCAGCAGCCAAGGACAGGGGGAAATCTTTTTGGGCACCGGGGAGCTGTTTTTT.

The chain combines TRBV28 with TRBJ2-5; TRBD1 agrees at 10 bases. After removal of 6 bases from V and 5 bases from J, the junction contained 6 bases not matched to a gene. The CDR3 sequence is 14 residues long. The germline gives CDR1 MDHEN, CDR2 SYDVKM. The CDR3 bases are TGTGCCAGCAGCCGGACAGGGGGACGGGAGACCCAGTACTTC. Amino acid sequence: CASSRTGGRETQYF.

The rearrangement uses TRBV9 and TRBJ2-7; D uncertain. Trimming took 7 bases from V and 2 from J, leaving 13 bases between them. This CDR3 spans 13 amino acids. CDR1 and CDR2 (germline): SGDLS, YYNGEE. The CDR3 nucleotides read TGTGCCAGCTCCCCCGCGAATCCCTACGAGCAGTACTTC. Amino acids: CASSPANPYEQYF.

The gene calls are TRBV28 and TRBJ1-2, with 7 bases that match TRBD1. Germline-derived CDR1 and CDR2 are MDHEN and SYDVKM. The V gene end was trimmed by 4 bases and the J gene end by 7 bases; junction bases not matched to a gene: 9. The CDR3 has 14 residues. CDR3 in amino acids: CASSSPLRQGGYTF. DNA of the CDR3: TGTGCCAGCAGTTCCCCCCTGCGACAGGGTGGCTACACCTTC.

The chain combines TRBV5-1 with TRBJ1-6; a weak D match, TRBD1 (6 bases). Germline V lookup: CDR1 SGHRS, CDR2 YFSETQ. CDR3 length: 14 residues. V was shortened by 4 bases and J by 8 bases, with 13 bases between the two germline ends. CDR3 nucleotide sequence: TGCGCCAGCAGCCTCGACAGGACCTATTCACCCCTCCACTTT. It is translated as CASSLDRTYSPLHF.

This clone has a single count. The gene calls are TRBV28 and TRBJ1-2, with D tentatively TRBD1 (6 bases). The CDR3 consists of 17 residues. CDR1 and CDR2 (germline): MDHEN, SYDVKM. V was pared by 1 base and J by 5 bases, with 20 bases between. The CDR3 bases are TGTGCCAGCAGTTTATTCCCACGGGAGGGGGGCCGGTATGGCTACACCTTC. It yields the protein CASSLFPREGGRYGYTF.

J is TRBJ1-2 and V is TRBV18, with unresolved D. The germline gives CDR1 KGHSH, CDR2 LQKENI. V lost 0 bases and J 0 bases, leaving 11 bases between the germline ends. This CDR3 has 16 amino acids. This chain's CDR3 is CASSPPRRRTNYGYTF. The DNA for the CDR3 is TGTGCCAGCTCACCACCGAGGAGACGGACTAACTATGGCTACACCTTC. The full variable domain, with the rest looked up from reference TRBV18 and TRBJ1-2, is NAGVMQNPRHLVRRRGQEARLRCSPMKGHSHVYWYRQLPEEGLKFMVYLQKENIIDESGMPKERFSAEFPKEGPSILRIQQVVRGDSAAYFCASSPPRRRTNYGYTFGSGTRLTVV.

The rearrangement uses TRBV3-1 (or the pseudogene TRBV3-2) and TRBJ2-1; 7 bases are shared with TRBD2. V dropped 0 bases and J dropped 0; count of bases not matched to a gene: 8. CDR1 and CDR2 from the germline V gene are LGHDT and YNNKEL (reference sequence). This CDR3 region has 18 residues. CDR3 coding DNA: TGTGCCAGCAGCCAAGAGGTTTTAGCGGGTCGCTCCTACAATGAGCAGTTCTTC. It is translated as CASSQEVLAGRSYNEQFF.

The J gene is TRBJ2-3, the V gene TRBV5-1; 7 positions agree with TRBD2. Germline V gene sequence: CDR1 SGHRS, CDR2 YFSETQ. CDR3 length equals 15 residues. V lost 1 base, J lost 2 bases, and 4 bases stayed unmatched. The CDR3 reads CASSLTGGYTDTQYF. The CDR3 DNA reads TGCGCCAGCAGCTTGACGGGAGGCTACACAGATACGCAGTATTTT.

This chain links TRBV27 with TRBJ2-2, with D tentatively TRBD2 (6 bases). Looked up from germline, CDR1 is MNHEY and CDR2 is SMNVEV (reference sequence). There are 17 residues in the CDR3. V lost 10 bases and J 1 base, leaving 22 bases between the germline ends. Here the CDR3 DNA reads TGTGCCACAAGCCCGGGACTGTTGCTCCTGAACACCGGGGAGCTGTTTTTT. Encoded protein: CATSPGLLLLNTGELFF.

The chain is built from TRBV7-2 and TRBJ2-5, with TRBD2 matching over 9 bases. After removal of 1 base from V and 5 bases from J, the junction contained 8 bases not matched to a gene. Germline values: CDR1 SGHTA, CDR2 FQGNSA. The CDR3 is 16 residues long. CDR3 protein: CASSLVAGGFGETQYF. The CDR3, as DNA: TGTGCCAGCAGCTTAGTGGCGGGAGGGTTCGGGGAGACCCAGTACTTC. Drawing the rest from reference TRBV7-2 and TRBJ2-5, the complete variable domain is GAGVSQSPSNKVTEKGKDVELRCDPISGHTALYWYRQSLGQGLEFLIYFQGNSAPDKSGLPSDRFSAERTGGSVSTLTIQRTQQEDSAVYLCASSLVAGGFGETQYFGPGTRLLVL.

CDR3 in DNA: TGTGCCAGCAGTTTCAGCTCCTATAATTCACCCCTCCACTTT. The encoded protein is CASSFSSYNSPLHF. The chain employs TRBV27 and TRBJ1-6; D gene uncertain. The CDR3 is made up of 14 amino acids. V lost 3 bases to trimming and J lost 0 bases, with 3 bases between them. Germline CDR1 is MNHEY and CDR2 is SMNVEV (reference sequence).

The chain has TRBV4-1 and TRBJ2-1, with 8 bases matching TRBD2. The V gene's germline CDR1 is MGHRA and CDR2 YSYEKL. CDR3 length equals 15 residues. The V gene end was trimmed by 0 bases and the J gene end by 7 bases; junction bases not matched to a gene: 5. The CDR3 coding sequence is TGCGCCAGCAGCCAAGAAGCGGGAGTGGGGAATGAGCAGTTCTTC. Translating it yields CASSQEAGVGNEQFF.

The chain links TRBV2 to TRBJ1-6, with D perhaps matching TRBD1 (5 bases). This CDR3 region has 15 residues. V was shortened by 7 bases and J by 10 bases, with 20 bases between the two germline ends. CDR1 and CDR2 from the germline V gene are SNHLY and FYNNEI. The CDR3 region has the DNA TGTGCCAGCATCAGACTCGGGCAGGGCGGCTCACCCCTCCACTTT. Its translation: CASIRLGQGGSPLHF.

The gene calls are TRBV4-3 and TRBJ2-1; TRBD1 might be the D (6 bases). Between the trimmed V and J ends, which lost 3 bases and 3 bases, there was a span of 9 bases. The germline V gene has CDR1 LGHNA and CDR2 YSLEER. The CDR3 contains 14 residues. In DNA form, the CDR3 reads TGCGCCAGCAGCCATAGGGGGAACTACAATGAGCAGTTCTTC. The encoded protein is CASSHRGNYNEQFF.